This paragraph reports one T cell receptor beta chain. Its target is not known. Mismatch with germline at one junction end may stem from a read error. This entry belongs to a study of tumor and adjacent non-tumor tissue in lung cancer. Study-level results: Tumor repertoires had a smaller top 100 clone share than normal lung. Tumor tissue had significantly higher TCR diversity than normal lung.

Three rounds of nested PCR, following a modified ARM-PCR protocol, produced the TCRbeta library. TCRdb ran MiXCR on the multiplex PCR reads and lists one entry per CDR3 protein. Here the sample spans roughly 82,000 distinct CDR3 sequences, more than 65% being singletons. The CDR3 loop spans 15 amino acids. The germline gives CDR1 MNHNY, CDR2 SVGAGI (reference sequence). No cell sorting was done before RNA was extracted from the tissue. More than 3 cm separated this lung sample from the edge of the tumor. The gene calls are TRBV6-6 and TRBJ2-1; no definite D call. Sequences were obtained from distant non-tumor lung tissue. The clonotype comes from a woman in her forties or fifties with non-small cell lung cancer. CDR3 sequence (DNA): TGTGCCAGCATTCTCATTAGCACCACTTACAATGAACAGTTCTTC. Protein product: CASILISTTYNEQFF.